The next 9 T cell receptor beta chains were all read from a single sample in a study of blood T cell repertoires in COVID-19. Libraries were prepared by immunoSEQ multiplex PCR; TCRdb keeps only in-frame clonotypes and omits some of them. The profile shows some 210,000 clones, approximately 80% of them singletons. Sample: peripheral blood. The receptor set was obtained from a human donor in a cohort sampled during active COVID-19.

The chain is built from TRBV4-2 and TRBJ2-5; D gene ambiguous. CDR3 size: 14 residues. CDR1 and CDR2 (germline): LGHNA, YNFKEQ. Trimming pared 1 base from V and 3 bases from J, leaving 9 bases between. CDR3 nucleotides: TGTGCCAGCAGCCAAGGGTACAGAGAAGAGACCCAGTACTTC. It encodes CASSQGYREETQYF.

The chain joins TRBV28 to TRBJ1-6; D is possibly TRBD1 (6 bases). CDR1 is MDHEN, CDR2 SYDVKM, per germline. The CDR3 consists of 16 residues. Trimming removed 6 bases at V and 10 bases at J, with 22 bases between. Written as DNA, the CDR3 is TGTGCCAGCAGACCTAAAGCAGGGGTTTTGGGCTCACCCCTCCACTTT. This gives the protein CASRPKAGVLGSPLHF.

This rearrangement joins TRBV7-9 to TRBJ1-2, with 8 bases that match TRBD1. Trimming took 2 bases from V and 4 from J; bases not matched to a gene: 3. This CDR3 comprises 14 residues. Germline V gene sequence: CDR1 SEHNR, CDR2 FQNEAQ (reference sequence). CDR3 in DNA: TGTGCCAGCAGCTTACAGGGGGCGACCTATGGCTACACCTTC. This encodes CASSLQGATYGYTF.

The chain uses TRBV3-1 (or the pseudogene TRBV3-2) and TRBJ1-3; 7 bases are a match to TRBD1. Germline V CDR1 and CDR2: LGHDT, YNNKEL (reference sequence). The CDR3 runs to 17 residues. After removal of 1 base from V and 1 base from J, the junction contained 7 bases not matched to a gene. CDR3 amino acids: CASSQAWARGSGNTIYF. DNA of the CDR3: TGTGCCAGCAGCCAAGCCTGGGCCAGGGGGTCTGGAAACACCATATATTTT.

This chain links TRBV2 with TRBJ1-6; 7 nucleotides match TRBD1. The CDR3 sequence is 14 residues long. Germline V gives CDR1 SNHLY, CDR2 FYNNEI. V lost 4 bases and J lost 6; bases outside the gene matches: 3. This chain's CDR3 is CASSVGQFNSPLHF. The CDR3 DNA follows: TGTGCCAGCAGTGTGGGACAGTTTAATTCACCCCTCCACTTT. Based on the CDR3 plus reference TRBV2 and TRBJ1-6, the full variable domain is EPEVTQTPSHQVTQMGQEVILRCVPISNHLYFYWYRQILGQKVEFLVSFYNNEISEKSEIFDDQFSVERPDGSNFTLKIRSTKLEDSAMYFCASSVGQFNSPLHFGNGTRLTVT.

The chain links TRBV19 to TRBJ1-1; D is ambiguous. Germline V gives CDR1 LNHDA, CDR2 SQIVND (reference sequence). Between the trimmed V and J ends, which lost 3 bases and 4 bases, there was a span of 9 bases. The CDR3 is made up of 13 amino acids. The CDR3 region is CASSISQLTEAFF. DNA of the CDR3: TGTGCCAGTAGTATTTCTCAACTCACTGAAGCTTTCTTT. Drawing the rest from reference TRBV19 and TRBJ1-1, the complete variable domain is DGGITQSPKYLFRKEGQNVTLSCEQNLNHDAMYWYRQDPGQGLRLIYYSQIVNDFQKGDIAEGYSVSREKKESFPLTVTSAQKNPTAFYLCASSISQLTEAFFGQGTRLTVV.

This chain links TRBV27 with TRBJ2-2; maybe TRBD1 (5 bases). Trimming cost V 4 bases and J 1 base, with 13 bases left between them. The germline V gene encodes CDR1 MNHEY and CDR2 SMNVEV (reference sequence). The CDR3 is 16 amino acids. The CDR3 sequence is CASSSQRQMNTGELFF. The CDR3 nucleotides read TGTGCCAGCAGTTCCCAACGACAGATGAACACCGGGGAGCTGTTTTTT.

V and J are TRBV19 and TRBJ2-6; 7 positions agree with TRBD1. V dropped 5 bases and J dropped 4; count of bases not matched to a gene: 8. The CDR3 contains 16 residues. Germline loops: CDR1 LNHDA, CDR2 SQIVND (reference sequence). This chain's CDR3 is CASSFLPDRGANVLTF. The CDR3 DNA reads as TGTGCCAGTAGTTTCCTCCCGGACAGGGGGGCCAACGTCCTGACTTTC.

The rearrangement joins TRBV7-2 to TRBJ1-5, with 9 bases lining up with TRBD1. The length of the CDR3 is 15 residues. CDR1 is SGHTA, CDR2 FQGNSA, per germline. Unmatched junction bases numbered 4, after V lost 3 bases and J lost 4 bases. In DNA form, the CDR3 reads TGTGCCAGCAGCTTTGGAGGGACAGGGAATCAGCCCCAGCATTTT. This translates into CASSFGGTGNQPQHF.